This TCR beta chain originates from a study of shared clonotypes between healthy human individuals. At the level of the study: Ranging from 18 to 49 in age, donors were a couple of women and a few men.

General study findings and limits: Among donors, sharing of clonotypes was expected to be affected by sequencing depth. Relative to memory subsets, naive subsets generally showed larger estimated richness. Donor scarcity curtailed the genetic and exposure-history diversity represented herein.

This clone was found a few times. What it recognizes is unknown. Additional DNA sequences in this sample encode the identical CDR3. The assay was immunoSEQ multiplex PCR, and TCRdb's table has in-frame clones only and misses some. The profile covers roughly 1,000,000 clones, with around 78% appearing a single time and roughly 0.65% taken by the ten largest. This TCR was sampled from a man aged 18 to 35 in good health. Some clones in this sample may be carry-over from other donors' samples. Sequencing was carried out using memory CD4+ T cells from PBMCs. The subset was: CD45RA-negative fraction.

The CDR3 sequence is CSVTGRSYNEQFF. The CDR3 DNA reads as TGCAGCGTCACAGGGCGCTCCTACAATGAGCAGTTCTTC. J is TRBJ2-1 and V is TRBV29-1, with D tentatively TRBD1 (6 bases). This CDR3 region has 13 residues. Germline V CDR1 and CDR2: SQVTM, ANQGSEA. Trimming took 6 bases from V and 0 from J, leaving 9 bases between them.